This T cell receptor (beta chain) originates from a study of identical twins (dated by TCRdb to about 2016). As for the study more broadly: To test whether fetal clonotypes persist, the study used deep sequencing on TCR alpha and beta repertoires from monozygotic twins, unrelated adults of various ages, and cord blood. To rule out contamination, the twin experiments were replicated at different times with different library preparation protocols.

Ten or more counts support this clonotype. The target of this receptor is not known. One base away there is no much larger clone; base qualities are not given. From cysteine to phenylalanine, the CDR3 is 16 amino acids long. The retained sequence is limited to the CDR3, 48 bases, with the frame set at the first base. The germline V gene gives CDR1 as SGHRS and CDR2 as YFSETQ. V loses 4 bases, J loses 0 bases, and the germline ends lie 13 bases apart. Libraries were prepared through 5' RACE. Sequencing relied on an Illumina HiSeq 2000. Template switching added a universal primer binding site, and the final cDNA carried a unique molecular identifier that allowed TCR cDNA molecules to be counted accurately. Specific primers in the conserved constant-segment region were used to synthesize first-strand cDNA for TCR alpha and beta chains. To control for contamination, every cDNA library carried two barcodes: a SMART-Mk sample barcode plus Illumina barcodes. Two successive PCR steps introduced TruSeq adapter sequences along with Illumina sample barcodes. The TCR alpha and beta cDNA libraries were sequenced on the Illumina HiSeq platform using custom primers. Concerning the study's data processing: Unique molecular identifiers were extracted from raw reads with MiGEC, and CDR3 positions were determined with MiXCR. Recombination models were inferred per individual with the repgenHMM and IGoR tools using an EM algorithm. Shared clonotypes were analyzed with the tcR package in R, and sharing was normalized by the product of cloneset sizes. To study raw recombination without the effects of thymic and clonal selection, out-of-frame nonproductive sequences were analyzed. TCRdb ran its own pipeline on the public reads, namely fastp trimming at Q25 and MiXCR clone calling, and kept in-frame beta chains. Entries are consolidated by CDR3 protein sequence, retaining the most common genes and DNA. These V and J calls originate from TCRdb's pipeline instead of the authors' own analysis. This sample lists 420,000 or so distinct CDR3 sequences; around a sixth were detected once. The top ten clonotypes cover around 12% of the sample.

The paper as a whole reports these results and caveats: Excess twin sharing in beta out-of-frame sequences was weaker because fewer shared sequences lowered the signal-to-noise ratio. In monozygotic twins, recombination models systematically underestimated out-of-frame TCR alpha sharing, but the models matched the sharing seen between unrelated individuals. Invariant T cells such as MAIT and iNKT could partly confound zero-insertion analyses, although diverse VJ usage argued against such confounding for most clonotypes. Fewer insertions were carried by abundant cord blood beta clonotypes; a weaker similar trend was observed in young adult naive repertoires, while no such trend was observed in memory repertoires. Because the same donors could not be followed over many years, conclusions were based on cross-sectional statistical analysis. Compared with coincidental sharing between unrelated individuals, out-of-frame TCR alpha sequences shared between twins showed an excess of sequences with low generation probability.

Only healthy Caucasian donors were included. The researchers also sequenced three unrelated adults who were not twins: a male aged 18 to 30, a male aged 50 to 59, and a female aged 50 to 59. Miltenyi CD45RO+ enrichment and human naive T-cell isolation kits were used to isolate memory (CD45RO+) and naive T cells from PBMC. The TCR originated in a middle-aged man in good health. The sample taken for sequencing was naive T cells sorted from blood. The cell subset or site label, as the study defines it: cells isolated with a human naive T-cell isolation kit. In this chain, TRBV5-1 is recombined with TRBJ1-4, with TRBD1 perhaps the D gene, on 5 matching bases. This receptor has the CDR3 CASSQGAGSTNEKLFF. The base sequence is TGCGCCAGCAGCCAAGGTGCAGGGTCAACTAATGAAAAACTGTTTTTT.